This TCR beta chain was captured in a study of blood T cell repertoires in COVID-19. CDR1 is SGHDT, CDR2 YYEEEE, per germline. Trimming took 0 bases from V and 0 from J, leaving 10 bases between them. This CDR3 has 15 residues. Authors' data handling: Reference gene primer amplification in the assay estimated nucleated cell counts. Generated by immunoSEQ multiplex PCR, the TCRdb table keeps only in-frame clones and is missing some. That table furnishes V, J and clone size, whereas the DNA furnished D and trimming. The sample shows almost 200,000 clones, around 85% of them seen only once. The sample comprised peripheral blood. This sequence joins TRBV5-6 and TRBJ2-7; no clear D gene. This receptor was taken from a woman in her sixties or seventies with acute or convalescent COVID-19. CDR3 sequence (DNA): TGTGCCAGCAGCTTGGGGGTAAGGAGCTCCTACGAGCAGTACTTC. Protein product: CASSLGVRSSYEQYF. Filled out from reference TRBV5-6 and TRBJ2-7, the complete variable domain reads DAGVTQSPTHLIKTRGQQVTLRCSPKSGHDTVSWYQQALGQGPQFIFQYYEEEERQRGNFPDRFSGHQFPNYSSELNVNALLLGDSALYLCASSLGVRSSYEQYFGPGTRLTVT.